One and the same sample provided the 26 T cell receptor beta chains below, sequenced in a study of technical replicates of blood from a handful of donors. The repertoire was sequenced with immunoSEQ multiplex PCR; TCRdb's copy has only in-frame clones and lacks some. The table has 45,000 to 60,000 clones, around 96% seen once. Sequences were obtained from T cells isolated from PBMCs. Receptors originate from a human donor in good health.

The chain links TRBV27 to TRBJ1-4, with D possibly matching TRBD1 (6 bases). CDR3 length: 15 residues. V gave up 3 bases and J gave up 5 bases, with 13 bases separating them. Germline CDR1 reads MNHEY; CDR2 reads SMNVEV (reference sequence). The CDR3 here is CASSLIRGLNEKLFF. Written as DNA, the CDR3 is TGTGCCAGCAGTTTGATCAGGGGCCTCAATGAAAAACTGTTTTTT.

J is TRBJ1-5 and V is TRBV19; 8 nucleotides align to TRBD1. The CDR3 extends over 13 amino acids. Germline CDR1 and CDR2: LNHDA and SQIVND (reference sequence). Losses at the gene ends were 5 bases for V and 7 bases for J; bases not matched to a gene: 4. The CDR3 sequence: CASSPGQGQPQHF. The CDR3 DNA reads as TGTGCCAGTAGTCCAGGACAGGGCCAGCCCCAGCATTTT.

The V and J genes are TRBV5-8 and TRBJ1-1, with 7 nucleotides matching TRBD1. The CDR3 length is 15 residues. Germline CDR1 SGHTS, CDR2 YDEGEE. The V and J ends lost 0 bases and 5 bases, in that order; junction bases with no gene match: 7. CDR3 sequence (DNA): TGTGCCAGCAGCTTGGCCAAAGGGGGCTTAACTGAAGCTTTCTTT. The encoded protein is CASSLAKGGLTEAFF. Full variable domain (missing parts from reference TRBV5-8 and TRBJ1-1): EAGVTQSPTHLIKTRGQQATLRCSPISGHTSVYWYQQALGLGLQFLLWYDEGEERNRGNFPPRFSGRQFPNYSSELNVNALELEDSALYLCASSLAKGGLTEAFFGQGTRLTVV.

The V call is TRBV2, the J call TRBJ2-5; 10 nucleotides align to TRBD1. J gave up 4 bases and V 7 bases, and 6 bases lay outside the gene matches. Germline V CDR1 and CDR2: SNHLY, FYNNEI. The CDR3 covers 14 residues. The CDR3 DNA follows: TGTGCCAGCACTAGACAGGGGGCAGGAGAGACCCAGTACTTC. Protein: CASTRQGAGETQYF. Variable domain in full (rest from reference TRBV2 and TRBJ2-5): EPEVTQTPSHQVTQMGQEVILRCVPISNHLYFYWYRQILGQKVEFLVSFYNNEISEKSEIFDDQFSVERPDGSNFTLKIRSTKLEDSAMYFCASTRQGAGETQYFGPGTRLLVL.

V gene TRBV14 combines with J gene TRBJ1-1; 7 positions match TRBD1. This CDR3 has 13 amino acids. The V gene's germline CDR1 is SGHDN and CDR2 FVKESK. The ends lost 4 bases at V and 9 bases at J; junction bases unmatched: 8. The CDR3, as DNA: TGTGCCAGCAGCCTCCTCCGACAGGGTAAAGCTTTCTTT. Translation gives CASSLLRQGKAFF.

The gene calls are TRBV4-1 and TRBJ2-1; 12 bases align to TRBD2. The CDR3 runs to 20 residues. The germline V gene encodes CDR1 MGHRA and CDR2 YSYEKL. V lost 3 bases and J lost 4; bases outside the gene matches: 16. The DNA for the CDR3 is TGCGCCAGCAGCCAGGTGAACCTAGCGGGAGGGCCTAAAGAGTACAATGAGCAGTTCTTC. Protein sequence: CASSQVNLAGGPKEYNEQFF.

CDR3 sequence reads: CASSQVLGGSNQPQHF. The CDR3 DNA reads TGTGCCAGCAGCCAAGTCTTAGGGGGTAGCAATCAGCCCCAGCATTTT. The chain carries TRBV4-2 and TRBJ1-5; a possible D gene is TRBD1 (6 bases). The CDR3 is 16 amino acids. The germline gives CDR1 LGHNA, CDR2 YNFKEQ. V lost 1 base to trimming and J lost 0 bases, with 10 bases between them.

The V gene is TRBV12-5, the J gene TRBJ2-5; TRBD2 matches 8 bases. This CDR3 spans 17 amino acids. V shed 5 bases, J shed 4 bases, and the junction held 15 bases outside the gene matches. The germline gives CDR1 LGHNT, CDR2 FRNRAP. CDR3 sequence: CASGPCGSGRAGETQYF. Here the CDR3 DNA reads TGTGCTAGTGGTCCCTGCGGGAGCGGGAGAGCGGGAGAGACCCAGTACTTC.

This sequence joins TRBV19 and TRBJ2-2; D possibly corresponds to TRBD2 (6 bases). The CDR3 is made up of 15 amino acids. V was cut by 6 bases and J by 2 bases, with 13 bases left in between. Germline assignment: CDR1 LNHDA and CDR2 SQIVND (reference sequence). This CDR3 is CASRGGAANTGELFF. In DNA form, the CDR3 reads TGTGCCAGTAGGGGGGGAGCAGCTAACACCGGGGAGCTGTTTTTT.

The chain is built from TRBV7-9 and TRBJ1-5; TRBD1 aligns across 7 bases. V dropped 5 bases and J dropped 5; count of bases not matched to a gene: 9. Germline V gene lookup returns CDR1 SEHNR and CDR2 FQNEAQ (reference sequence). The CDR3 is made up of 15 amino acids. The CDR3 sequence is CASSLRGMSDQPQHF. CDR3 DNA: TGTGCCAGCAGCCTCAGGGGGATGAGCGATCAGCCCCAGCATTTT.

This clone has a single count. This sequence joins TRBV7-2 and TRBJ2-7, with 7 bases fitting TRBD2. Germline CDR1 is SGHTA and CDR2 is FQGNSA. After removal of 3 bases from V and 3 bases from J, the junction contained 5 bases not matched to a gene. The CDR3 is made up of 14 amino acids. CDR3 nucleotide sequence: TGTGCCAGCAGCTTGGATGGCGGGAGCTACGAGCAGTACTTC. Encoded protein: CASSLDGGSYEQYF.

In its sample, this clone was seen once. The chain carries TRBV2 and TRBJ1-4, with 7 bases matching TRBD1. Per the germline V gene, CDR1 is SNHLY and CDR2 is FYNNEI. V trimming: 8 bases; J trimming: 7 bases; junction bases outside the gene matches: 10. The CDR3 loop spans 14 amino acids. The DNA for the CDR3 is TGTGCCAGCCTCCGAACAGGGGCTCGTGAAAAACTGTTTTTT. Encoded protein: CASLRTGAREKLFF.

J is TRBJ1-2 and V is TRBV27; no clear D. The germline V and J ends were trimmed by 2 bases and 8 bases, with 12 bases remaining between them. The CDR3 contains 13 residues. The germline gives CDR1 MNHEY, CDR2 SMNVEV (reference sequence). The CDR3 region has the DNA TGTGCCAGCAGTTTAGGCGGGGTGGGGGGCTACACCTTC. This translates into CASSLGGVGGYTF.

V usage is TRBV7-3 and J usage is TRBJ2-3; 12 bases are shared with TRBD2. Germline assignment: CDR1 SGHTA and CDR2 FQGTGA. CDR3 size: 15 residues. V lost 2 bases, J lost 3 bases, and 0 bases stayed unmatched. The CDR3 sequence: CASSLLAGGTDTQYF. The CDR3 bases are TGTGCCAGCAGCTTACTAGCGGGAGGGACAGATACGCAGTATTTT.

This rearrangement joins TRBV30 to TRBJ2-3; TRBD2 matches 8 bases. Germline lookup yields CDR1 GTSNPN and CDR2 SVGIG (reference sequence). This CDR3 has 17 residues. Trimming at V came to 0 bases and at J to 2 bases, leaving 10 bases not matched to a gene. CDR3 sequence: CAWSVRRASGPTDTQYF. The CDR3 DNA is TGTGCCTGGAGTGTACGGCGGGCTAGCGGGCCCACAGATACGCAGTATTTT.

V is TRBV5-4 and J is TRBJ2-5; a weak D match, TRBD1 (6 bases). The CDR3 is made up of 16 amino acids. Trimming removed 0 bases at V and 3 bases at J, with 15 bases between. Germline assignment: CDR1 SGHNT and CDR2 YYREEE (reference sequence). The CDR3 region has the DNA TGTGCCAGCAGCTTGGAGGTGGGACACCCAGAAGAGACCCAGTACTTC. It codes for CASSLEVGHPEETQYF.

This chain links TRBV28 with TRBJ2-1, with D maybe TRBD1 (5 bases). Trimming stripped 3 bases from V and 5 bases from J, with 17 bases between. The CDR3 consists of 16 residues. Germline CDR1 reads MDHEN; CDR2 reads SYDVKM. In DNA, the CDR3 is TGTGCCAGCAGTTTTGGGGCGCCAGGGCTACACAATGAGCAGTTCTTC. Residues: CASSFGAPGLHNEQFF.

The rearrangement uses TRBV11-2 and TRBJ1-4; TRBD1 matches 7 bases. The V gene's germline CDR1 is SGHAT and CDR2 FQNNGV. This CDR3 region has 18 residues. Trimming removed 2 bases from V and 6 bases from J; junction bases left unmatched: 15. The CDR3 DNA is TGTGCCAGCAGCTTAAATTACAGGGGCATCGGGGAGTATGAAAAACTGTTTTTT. Its protein is CASSLNYRGIGEYEKLFF.

The chain carries TRBV11-3 and TRBJ2-7; tentative D call: TRBD2 (6 bases). The V gene lost 0 bases and the J gene lost 5 bases, with 14 bases spanning the gap. The CDR3 runs to 15 residues. Germline V gives CDR1 SGHNT, CDR2 YENEEA. The CDR3 reads CASSLDWGRHNEQYF. As DNA, the CDR3 is TGTGCCAGCAGCTTAGATTGGGGGAGGCACAACGAGCAGTACTTC.

The J gene is TRBJ1-2, the V gene TRBV30; D may be TRBD1 (6 bases). Germline CDR1 reads GTSNPN; CDR2 reads SVGIG (reference sequence). V lost 3 bases and J lost 8, with 10 bases in between. The CDR3 extends over 11 amino acids. The CDR3 spells CAWSTQGGYTF. In DNA, the CDR3 is TGTGCCTGGAGCACACAGGGCGGCTACACCTTC. Looking up the rest from reference TRBV30 and TRBJ1-2 gives the full variable domain: SQTIHQWPATLVQPVGSPLSLECTVEGTSNPNLYWYRQAAGRGLQLLFYSVGIGQISSEVPQNLSASRPQDRQFILSSKKLLLSDSGFYLCAWSTQGGYTFGSGTRLTVV.

This chain links TRBV28 with TRBJ2-7; 9 bases agree with TRBD2. The germline V gene has CDR1 MDHEN and CDR2 SYDVKM. The trim removed 9 bases at V and 0 bases at J, leaving 6 bases unmatched. CDR3 size: 14 residues. CDR3 residues: CASTGSGSSYEQYF. The CDR3 nucleotides read TGTGCCAGTACCGGTAGCGGGAGCTCCTACGAGCAGTACTTC.

The rearrangement uses TRBV6-5 and TRBJ1-1, with D perhaps matching TRBD1 (6 bases). Germline V gene data show CDR1 as MNHEY and CDR2 as SVGAGI. V lost 6 bases, J lost 0 bases, and 8 bases lay in between. This CDR3 has 13 residues. The CDR3 DNA reads TGTGCCAGCAGGGGGGCAATGAACACTGAAGCTTTCTTT. Protein product: CASRGAMNTEAFF.

The chain combines TRBV29-1 with TRBJ2-3; D is possibly TRBD2 (5 bases). V was cut by 7 bases and J by 2 bases, with 19 bases left in between. Germline CDR1 and CDR2: SQVTM and ANQGSEA. The CDR3 consists of 15 residues. DNA for the CDR3: TGCAGCGGATCGAACTCGGTGGGAGTCACAGATACGCAGTATTTT. Residues: CSGSNSVGVTDTQYF.

The V gene is TRBV7-9, the J gene TRBJ2-1; D unresolved. This CDR3 has 12 amino acids. Germline CDR1 reads SEHNR; CDR2 reads FQNEAQ (reference sequence). Trimming removed 1 base from V and 5 bases from J, with 3 bases in between. CDR3 residues: CASSLVNNEQFF. CDR3 in DNA: TGTGCCAGCAGCTTAGTCAACAATGAGCAGTTCTTC. The whole variable domain, remainder taken from reference TRBV7-9 and TRBJ2-1, is DTGVSQNPRHKITKRGQNVTFRCDPISEHNRLYWYRQTLGQGPEFLTYFQNEAQLEKSRLLSDRFSAERPKGSFSTLEIQRTEQGDSAMYLCASSLVNNEQFFGPGTRLTVL.

The table lists this clone with a count of one. The CDR3 reads CASSVEAGSSYEQYF. DNA for the CDR3: TGTGCCAGCAGCGTAGAGGCGGGGAGCTCCTACGAGCAGTACTTC. The chain couples TRBV9 to TRBJ2-7; a weak D match, TRBD2 (6 bases). The V end was cut by 0 bases, the J end by 0 bases, with 10 bases between. Germline V gene data show CDR1 as SGDLS and CDR2 as YYNGEE. This CDR3 is 15 amino acids long.

The rearrangement links TRBV29-1 to TRBJ2-7; 8 nucleotides align to TRBD2. CDR3 length equals 17 residues. The germline V gene has CDR1 SQVTM and CDR2 ANQGSEA. The J segment lost 3 bases and the V segment lost 4 bases, leaving 17 bases of the junction unmatched. The CDR3 bases are TGCAGCGTTGTCCCCCAGCGGGAGCCCTGGGACCTCTACGAGCAGTACTTC. Its protein product is CSVVPQREPWDLYEQYF.